The clone carrying this T cell receptor beta chain was detected ten times or more. The source of the sample is a study of patients and donors after allogeneic stem cell transplantation. TCRdb used MiXCR to reprocess the RT-PCR reads, holding one entry per CDR3 protein. The table has roughly 960,000 distinct CDR3 sequences, about a sixth seen once. The sequenced material came from blood, either unsorted or a sorted T cell fraction (not recorded which). This receptor was taken from a human donor who was either an allogeneic HSCT recipient or a stem cell or donor lymphocyte infusion donor (not recorded which). It is not recorded whose cells these are; they may come from a transplant donor.

CDR3 coding DNA: TGTGCCAGCAGTTTAGGGGGACGGTACAATGAGCAGTTCTTC. Residues: CASSLGGRYNEQFF. The chain couples TRBV12-3 or TRBV12-4 to TRBJ2-1; the D call may be TRBD1 or TRBD2 (5 bases each). The CDR3 is made up of 14 amino acids. V was trimmed by 1 base and J by 4 bases, leaving 8 bases between them.